Included here is one TCR beta chain sequence, with context. What it binds is not known. The sample comes from a study of T cell responses to AZD1222 COVID-19 vaccine. From germline, CDR1 is KGHSH and CDR2 LQKENI. The CDR3 contains 18 residues. Trimming shortened V by 0 bases and J by 0 bases, and 15 bases separated the two germline ends. The protocol was immunoSEQ multiplex PCR, while the TCRdb copy is restricted to in-frame clones and leaves out a portion. The repertoire holds more than 150,000 clones, with around 88% as singletons. General study findings and limits: Seropositive AZD1222 recipients at baseline numbered only 5 to 7.

This TCR came from an adult in good health. The input for sequencing was peripheral blood, taken on day 0 of AZD1222 vaccination. V usage is TRBV18 and J usage is TRBJ1-5; tentatively, D is TRBD1 (5 bases). In nucleotides, the CDR3 is TGTGCCAGCTCACCACCGAGTACAGGTCCAGGTAGCAATCAGCCCCAGCATTTT. It translates to CASSPPSTGPGSNQPQHF.